What follows are 21 T cell receptor beta chains derived from one specimen sequenced in a study of blood T cell repertoires in COVID-19. Libraries were prepared by immunoSEQ multiplex PCR; TCRdb keeps only in-frame clonotypes and omits some of them. This sample has 180,000 or so clones; 60% to 80% occur once, and the top ten carry roughly 14%. Sequences were obtained from PBMCs or T cells enriched from blood (not recorded which). The receptors derive from a man in his fifties or sixties who had been exposed to COVID-19.

DNA for the CDR3: TGTGCCAGCAGCCCGGGACAGGCCCGGTCCAGCGATACGCAGTATTTT. This translates into CASSPGQARSSDTQYF. The chain has TRBV5-4 and TRBJ2-3; TRBD1 matches 8 bases. The CDR3 sequence is 16 residues long. V shed 4 bases and J 6 bases; nucleotides not matched to a gene: 13. From germline, CDR1 is SGHNT and CDR2 YYREEE (reference sequence).

The J gene is TRBJ1-1, the V gene TRBV5-1; 7 positions match TRBD1. The CDR3 has 15 residues. CDR1 and CDR2 from the germline V gene are SGHRS and YFSETQ. Trimming took 6 bases from V and 5 from J; bases not matched to a gene: 13. The CDR3 protein is CASTPREGAGTEAFF. CDR3 DNA: TGCGCCAGCACACCACGGGAGGGGGCAGGGACTGAAGCTTTCTTT.

This clone was observed once. The chain carries TRBV5-1 and TRBJ2-1, with TRBD2 identical over 8 bases. The length of the CDR3 is 14 residues. Unmatched junction bases numbered 8, after V lost 4 bases and J lost 8 bases. Germline V gene sequence: CDR1 SGHRS, CDR2 YFSETQ. This CDR3 reads CASSTGGRADEQFF. In nucleotides, the CDR3 is TGCGCCAGCAGCACGGGAGGGAGGGCCGATGAGCAGTTCTTC.

This clone turned up a few times. The chain combines TRBV7-9 with TRBJ2-2; D is uncertain. Germline V gene lookup returns CDR1 SEHNR and CDR2 FQNEAQ (reference sequence). Trimming pared 3 bases from V and 1 base from J, leaving 6 bases between. This CDR3 comprises 14 residues. The CDR3 protein is CASSFAGNTGELFF. The DNA for the CDR3 is TGTGCCAGCAGCTTCGCAGGGAACACCGGGGAGCTGTTTTTT.

The rearrangement uses TRBV18 and TRBJ2-5; 10 nucleotides align to TRBD1. With 0 bases clipped from V and 5 bases from J, the junction kept 0 bases outside the gene matches. The CDR3 is made up of 14 amino acids. The germline V gene encodes CDR1 KGHSH and CDR2 LQKENI. As DNA, the CDR3 is TGTGCCAGCTCACCACCGGGACAGGGGGAGACCCAGTACTTC. It codes for CASSPPGQGETQYF.

The chain carries TRBV27 and TRBJ2-5; 12 bases fit TRBD2. V shed 5 bases and J 5 bases; nucleotides not matched to a gene: 9. The CDR3 is 16 amino acids. Germline values: CDR1 MNHEY, CDR2 SMNVEV (reference sequence). CDR3 protein: CASSPRGLAGRETQYF. DNA of the CDR3: TGTGCCAGCAGTCCTAGGGGACTAGCGGGCAGGGAGACCCAGTACTTC.

The chain combines TRBV6-5 with TRBJ2-6; tentatively, D is TRBD1 (6 bases). V gave up 4 bases and J gave up 2 bases, with 9 bases separating them. CDR1 and CDR2 (germline): MNHEY, SVGAGI. The CDR3 loop spans 15 amino acids. CDR3 in amino acids: CASSLTGTGANVLTF. For the CDR3, the DNA is TGTGCCAGCAGTTTAACAGGGACTGGGGCCAACGTCCTGACTTTC.

This clone showed up just once. The chain carries TRBV11-1 and TRBJ2-7; D perhaps matches TRBD1 (6 bases). The CDR3 totals 13 residues. From germline, CDR1 is SGHAT and CDR2 FQDESV (reference sequence). Trimming shortened V by 7 bases and J by 3 bases, and 13 bases separated the two germline ends. In nucleotides, the CDR3 is TGTGCCAGCACCGAGGGACATCTCTACGAGCAGTACTTC. Its protein is CASTEGHLYEQYF.

The V call is TRBV10-1, the J call TRBJ1-2; the D gene is possibly TRBD1 (5 bases). Trimming left V 6 bases short and J 6 bases short, with 14 bases between. The CDR3 loop spans 13 amino acids. Germline-derived CDR1 and CDR2 are WNHNN and SYGVQD (reference sequence). CDR3 bases: TGCGCCAGCAGAGTCAAGGGGTGGGATGGCTACACCTTC. Amino acid sequence: CASRVKGWDGYTF.

This clone showed up just once. The V gene is TRBV3-1 (or the pseudogene TRBV3-2), the J gene TRBJ1-3; maybe TRBD1 (5 bases). This CDR3 has 15 amino acids. The V and J ends lost 0 bases and 3 bases respectively, with 9 bases between them. In germline, CDR1 is LGHDT, CDR2 YNNKEL (reference sequence). This CDR3 is CASSQEVTGGNTIYF. CDR3 sequence (DNA): TGTGCCAGCAGCCAAGAAGTAACAGGTGGAAACACCATATATTTT.

The genes are TRBV2 and TRBJ1-6; unclear D gene. CDR1 and CDR2 from the germline V gene are SNHLY and FYNNEI. CDR3 length: 11 amino acids. V was trimmed by 5 bases and J by 7 bases, leaving 3 bases between them. CDR3: CASSPNSPLHF. Written as DNA, the CDR3 is TGTGCCAGCAGTCCAAATTCACCCCTCCACTTT. The full variable domain, with the rest looked up from reference TRBV2 and TRBJ1-6, is EPEVTQTPSHQVTQMGQEVILRCVPISNHLYFYWYRQILGQKVEFLVSFYNNEISEKSEIFDDQFSVERPDGSNFTLKIRSTKLEDSAMYFCASSPNSPLHFGNGTRLTVT.

In this sample, this clone turned up once. The chain combines TRBV6-5 with TRBJ1-4; TRBD1 aligns across 10 bases. V was clipped by 6 bases and J by 8 bases; unmatched bases: 6. Per the germline V gene, CDR1 is MNHEY and CDR2 is SVGAGI. CDR3 size: 14 residues. The CDR3 DNA reads TGTGCCAGCAGGGGGACAGGGGAGAGCGAAAAACTGTTTTTT. It yields the protein CASRGTGESEKLFF.

The rearrangement joins TRBV18 to TRBJ2-7; D is perhaps TRBD2 (6 bases). Trimming pared 0 bases from V and 0 bases from J, leaving 15 bases between. The germline V gene has CDR1 KGHSH and CDR2 LQKENI. CDR3 size: 17 residues. Here the CDR3 reads CASSPPTRRVGSYEQYF. The CDR3 DNA reads TGTGCCAGCTCACCACCCACCCGGAGGGTGGGCTCCTACGAGCAGTACTTC. Combining the CDR3 with reference TRBV18 and TRBJ2-7 gives the whole variable domain NAGVMQNPRHLVRRRGQEARLRCSPMKGHSHVYWYRQLPEEGLKFMVYLQKENIIDESGMPKERFSAEFPKEGPSILRIQQVVRGDSAAYFCASSPPTRRVGSYEQYFGPGTRLTVT.

The chain has TRBV6-2 or TRBV6-3 and TRBJ2-3, with 9 bases lining up with TRBD1. Per germline, CDR1 MNHEY and CDR2 SVGEGT. V dropped 4 bases and J dropped 4; count of bases not matched to a gene: 9. The CDR3 runs to 16 residues. CDR3 in DNA: TGTGCCAGCAGTTCTGCGGACAGGGGTGACGCAGATACGCAGTATTTT. Translation: CASSSADRGDADTQYF.

The J gene is TRBJ2-2, the V gene TRBV6-6; a weak D match, TRBD2 (5 bases). This CDR3 comprises 14 residues. The germline V gene has CDR1 MNHNY and CDR2 SVGAGI (reference sequence). V was pared by 2 bases and J by 4 bases, with 8 bases between. The CDR3 DNA is TGTGCCAGCAGTTACGGGGAGACCACCGGGGAGCTGTTTTTT. Translation gives CASSYGETTGELFF.

The chain recombines TRBV28 with TRBJ2-7; D is possibly TRBD1 (6 bases). The CDR3 spans 16 residues. The germline V gene encodes CDR1 MDHEN and CDR2 SYDVKM. Trimming cost V 2 bases and J 3 bases, with 17 bases left between them. This chain's CDR3 is CASSLGPRTVDYEQYF. The DNA of the CDR3 is TGTGCCAGCAGTTTAGGACCCCGGACAGTGGACTACGAGCAGTACTTC.

The genes are TRBV3-1 (or the pseudogene TRBV3-2) and TRBJ2-7; D possibly corresponds to TRBD2 (6 bases). The V and J ends lost 0 bases and 6 bases respectively, with 15 bases between them. The CDR3 length is 15 residues. Germline V gene data show CDR1 as LGHDT and CDR2 as YNNKEL (reference sequence). This chain's CDR3 is CASSQESRGLGEQYF. The CDR3 DNA follows: TGTGCCAGCAGCCAAGAGAGCCGGGGACTTGGCGAGCAGTACTTC.

In its sample, this clone was seen many times. The chain combines TRBV5-1 with TRBJ1-1; the match to TRBD1 covers 7 bases. After removal of 1 base from V and 4 bases from J, the junction contained 7 bases not matched to a gene. The germline V gene encodes CDR1 SGHRS and CDR2 YFSETQ. This CDR3 spans 15 amino acids. For the CDR3, the DNA is TGCGCCAGCAGCTTGAGTCCCGGGACAGCCACTGAAGCTTTCTTT. Translated: CASSLSPGTATEAFF.

The chain couples TRBV6-5 to TRBJ1-1, with 8 bases aligning to TRBD1. The CDR3 spans 13 residues. With 5 bases clipped from V and 4 bases from J, the junction kept 3 bases outside the gene matches. Germline CDR1 is MNHEY and CDR2 is SVGAGI. In DNA form, the CDR3 reads TGTGCCAGCAGTCAGGGGGCGTTCACTGAAGCTTTCTTT. This encodes CASSQGAFTEAFF.

The J gene is TRBJ2-5, the V gene TRBV11-3; 7 bases are shared with TRBD2. The germline V gene encodes CDR1 SGHNT and CDR2 YENEEA. The CDR3 runs 15 residues. V lost 0 bases, J lost 5 bases, and 6 bases stayed unmatched. The CDR3: CASSLDGTILETQYF. In nucleotides, the CDR3 is TGTGCCAGCAGCTTAGACGGGACTATCCTGGAGACCCAGTACTTC.

The count of this clone is one. The chain has TRBV3-1 (or the pseudogene TRBV3-2) and TRBJ2-5; 9 bases are a match to TRBD1. The germline gives CDR1 LGHDT, CDR2 YNNKEL (reference sequence). The CDR3 is 17 residues long. After removal of 4 bases from V and 6 bases from J, the junction contained 15 bases not matched to a gene. The CDR3 region is CASSPGQGPISGKTQYF. As DNA, the CDR3 is TGTGCCAGCAGCCCGGGACAGGGACCCATATCCGGGAAGACCCAGTACTTC.